Reported below is one T cell receptor beta chain. Germline-derived CDR1 and CDR2 are DFQATT and SNEGSKA (reference sequence). The V segment lost 2 bases and the J segment 2 bases; nucleotides outside the gene matches: 4. The CDR3 covers 15 residues. This sample is drawn from a study of T cells in Graves' hyperthyroidism and ophthalmopathy. The source material, RNA transcripts, was used to amplify TCR beta CDR3 regions. The TCR CDR3 first-round RT-PCR relied on the HTBI primer set. TCRdb fed the multiplex PCR reads into MiXCR, producing one record per CDR3 protein. The sample contains 700,000 or so distinct CDR3 sequences, around 13% of which appear only once.

This sequence joins TRBV20-1 and TRBJ2-3; 10 bases fit TRBD2. The source material was blood. This receptor was obtained from a woman in her forties or fifties with Graves' ophthalmopathy. CDR3 sequence: CSARNTSGITDTQYF. For the CDR3, the DNA is TGCAGTGCTAGAAATACTAGCGGGATCACAGATACGCAGTATTTT.